The clone carrying this T cell receptor (beta chain) was found a few times. What it binds is not known. The data derive from a study of cytomegalovirus exposure and HLA in healthy donors. Whole-study context: An analysis done earlier identified about 100 million unique TCR beta sequences from approximately 200 million T cells.

PCR was performed using 60 Vbeta and 13 Jbeta primers. Assay used: immunoSEQ multiplex PCR; TCRdb lists only in-frame clones, some missing. The sample lists around 32,000 clones; approximately 47% were seen once. Trimming took 0 bases from V and 1 from J, leaving 6 bases between them. Germline CDR1 GTSNPN, CDR2 SVGIG (reference sequence). CDR3 length: 13 amino acids. The study, taken as a whole, reports: Some segments of the V type, notably TRBV6-2 and TRBV6-3, were excluded as indistinguishable.

This sequence was found in a woman between 50 and 59 years old in good health and CMV-seronegative. The sample was PBMCs. The chain uses TRBV30 and TRBJ1-1; D might be TRBD1 (5 bases). CDR3 in DNA: TGTGCCTGGAGTGTAGGGGAGAACACTGAAGCTTTCTTT. Translation: CAWSVGENTEAFF. Using reference TRBV30 and TRBJ1-1 for the parts outside the CDR3, the full variable domain is SQTIHQWPATLVQPVGSPLSLECTVEGTSNPNLYWYRQAAGRGLQLLFYSVGIGQISSEVPQNLSASRPQDRQFILSSKKLLLSDSGFYLCAWSVGENTEAFFGQGTRLTVV.